Shown below are 18 T cell receptor beta chains from a single sample sequenced in a study of siplizumab effects on memory and regulatory T cells. TCRdb keeps only in-frame clones here, not all; method: immunoSEQ multiplex PCR. This sample yields fewer than 120,000 clones, of which approximately 92% are seen a single time; 1% to 1.5% belongs to the top ten. The sample was CD4+ T cells sorted from blood. The receptor set was obtained from a human donor in good health.

The count of this clone is one. The rearrangement joins TRBV29-1 to TRBJ2-2, with a weak D call TRBD1 (6 bases). The V gene's germline CDR1 is SQVTM and CDR2 ANQGSEA. V dropped 0 bases and J dropped 4 bases, with 9 bases sitting between them. The CDR3 runs 14 residues. The CDR3 coding sequence is TGCAGCGTTGAAGATCTGGGGGCCACCGGGGAGCTGTTTTTT. This encodes CSVEDLGATGELFF.

This clone showed up just once. The chain employs TRBV10-3 and TRBJ2-3; no firm D call. The CDR3 loop spans 11 amino acids. Trimming removed 4 bases at V and 5 bases at J, with 4 bases between. The germline gives CDR1 ENHRY, CDR2 SYGVKD. The CDR3 DNA follows: TGTGCCATCAGTGCCGGAGATACGCAGTATTTT. Protein product: CAISAGDTQYF.

V and J are TRBV19 and TRBJ2-7; 9 nucleotides align to TRBD1. The V and J ends lost 1 base and 6 bases, in that order; junction bases with no gene match: 4. The V gene's germline CDR1 is LNHDA and CDR2 SQIVND (reference sequence). CDR3 size: 14 residues. The CDR3 spells CASSIGDRVGEQYF. The DNA for the CDR3 is TGTGCCAGTAGTATAGGGGACAGGGTGGGCGAGCAGTACTTC. The complete variable domain, with remaining parts taken from reference TRBV19 and TRBJ2-7, reads DGGITQSPKYLFRKEGQNVTLSCEQNLNHDAMYWYRQDPGQGLRLIYYSQIVNDFQKGDIAEGYSVSREKKESFPLTVTSAQKNPTAFYLCASSIGDRVGEQYFGPGTRLTVT.

In this sample, this clone turned up a few times. This chain uses TRBV7-3 with TRBJ2-5; no clear D. CDR1 is SGHTA, CDR2 FQGTGA, per germline. This CDR3 contains 12 residues. The V end lost 2 bases, the J end lost 4 bases, and 5 bases lay between the germline ends. Here the CDR3 reads CASSLSGETQYF. CDR3 sequence (DNA): TGTGCCAGCAGCTTATCGGGAGAGACCCAGTACTTC.

The chain couples TRBV30 to TRBJ2-5; 7 bases agree with TRBD2. This CDR3 spans 10 amino acids. CDR1 is GTSNPN, CDR2 SVGIG, per germline (reference sequence). The CDR3 here is CASGGETQYF. The CDR3 DNA reads TGTGCGTCGGGGGGAGAGACCCAGTACTTC.

This clone was counted only a few times. The V and J genes are TRBV10-2 and TRBJ2-1, with 7 bases aligning to TRBD1. The V segment lost 7 bases and the J segment 5 bases; nucleotides outside the gene matches: 8. Germline CDR1 and CDR2: WSHSY and SAAADI. This CDR3 region has 14 residues. The CDR3 region is CASTNRGGNNEQFF. The CDR3 DNA sequence: TGCGCCAGCACCAACAGGGGCGGAAACAATGAGCAGTTCTTC.

This clone was counted once. The chain recombines TRBV29-1 with TRBJ1-2; perhaps TRBD1 as D (6 bases). Trimming took 7 bases from V and 6 from J, leaving 27 bases between them. This CDR3 is built from 16 residues. Germline assignment: CDR1 SQVTM and CDR2 ANQGSEA. The CDR3 DNA is TGCAGCGGAGGGTCCCGTCTAGGGGGGCGATACGATGGCTACACCTTC. Translated, it gives CSGGSRLGGRYDGYTF.

The chain recombines TRBV25-1 with TRBJ2-3, with D uncertain. The CDR3 runs to 14 residues. The V gene lost 2 bases and the J gene lost 3 bases, with 9 bases spanning the gap. Germline lookup yields CDR1 MGHDK and CDR2 SYGVNS. Here the CDR3 DNA reads TGTGCCAGCAGTGAAGTCTACCGGACAGATACGCAGTATTTT. Translation: CASSEVYRTDTQYF.

CDR3 residues: CASSEVLKNTEAFF. In DNA, the CDR3 is TGTGCCAGCAGTGAAGTTCTCAAGAACACTGAAGCTTTCTTT. The chain has TRBV2 and TRBJ1-1, with unresolved D. Trimming stripped 1 base from V and 1 base from J, with 7 bases between. Germline CDR1 and CDR2: SNHLY and FYNNEI. This CDR3 has 14 amino acids.

The V and J genes are TRBV10-3 and TRBJ2-3; perhaps TRBD1 as D (5 bases). The V and J ends lost 2 bases and 0 bases respectively, with 9 bases between them. The CDR3 is made up of 15 amino acids. Per the germline V gene, CDR1 is ENHRY and CDR2 is SYGVKD. CDR3 DNA sequence: TGTGCCATCAGTGAGAGAACAGGAAGCACAGATACGCAGTATTTT. Amino acid sequence: CAISERTGSTDTQYF.

The CDR3, as DNA: TGCGCCACCGGGACAGACAATCAGCCCCAGCATTTT. This encodes CATGTDNQPQHF. The chain is built from TRBV10-1 and TRBJ1-5, with TRBD1 identical over 7 bases. Germline loops: CDR1 WNHNN, CDR2 SYGVQD (reference sequence). The CDR3 spans 12 residues. V lost 10 bases to trimming and J lost 3 bases; unmatched junction nucleotides: 3.

The chain is built from TRBV20-1 and TRBJ2-1; 7 positions match TRBD1. Germline V CDR1 and CDR2: DFQATT, SNEGSKA (reference sequence). This CDR3 region has 11 residues. V trimming: 5 bases; J trimming: 13 bases; junction bases outside the gene matches: 8. As DNA, the CDR3 is TGCAGTGCTCAGCGTGACAGGGAACAGTTCTTC. The encoded protein is CSAQRDREQFF.

This clone showed up just once. The chain joins TRBV9 to TRBJ2-3, with 8 bases matching TRBD1. CDR1 and CDR2 (germline): SGDLS, YYNGEE. The V and J ends lost 3 bases and 5 bases, in that order; junction bases with no gene match: 8. This CDR3 is 15 amino acids long. The CDR3 DNA follows: TGTGCCAGCAGCGCAACCGGACAGGGAGTAGATACGCAGTATTTT. Protein product: CASSATGQGVDTQYF.

The rearrangement links TRBV2 to TRBJ2-1; D remains unclear. Germline V CDR1 and CDR2: SNHLY, FYNNEI. The V gene lost 7 bases and the J gene lost 0 bases, with 10 bases spanning the gap. The CDR3 is 14 residues long. The CDR3 spells CASKGPSSYNEQFF. The CDR3 DNA reads as TGTGCCAGCAAGGGTCCTAGCTCCTACAATGAGCAGTTCTTC.

In its sample, this clone was seen a few times. Other nucleotide sequences in the sample specify the same CDR3. The rearrangement uses TRBV14 and TRBJ1-2; the D is unclear. The germline V gene has CDR1 SGHDN and CDR2 FVKESK. V was cut by 0 bases and J by 7 bases, with 9 bases left in between. CDR3 size: 13 residues. The CDR3 reads CASSQELLLGYTF. The CDR3 nucleotides read TGTGCCAGCAGCCAAGAGCTGTTACTTGGCTACACCTTC.

The rearrangement joins TRBV7-6 to TRBJ2-7; 8 nucleotides line up with TRBD1. The V gene's germline CDR1 is SGHVS and CDR2 FNYEAQ. CDR3 size: 16 residues. After removal of 4 bases from V and 3 bases from J, the junction contained 11 bases not matched to a gene. The CDR3 DNA reads as TGTGCCAGCAGCTCGTTCAGGGGGCGAAAAATCTACGAGCAGTACTTC. Translation gives CASSSFRGRKIYEQYF.

The chain couples TRBV5-1 to TRBJ2-5; 10 bases fit TRBD2. The junction had 4 bases not matched to a gene; V was cut back by 0 bases and J by 5 bases. This CDR3 has 15 amino acids. Germline values: CDR1 SGHRS, CDR2 YFSETQ. The CDR3 loop is CASSLDSGRQETQYF. In DNA, the CDR3 is TGCGCCAGCAGCTTGGATAGCGGGAGGCAGGAGACCCAGTACTTC.

This clone appeared once. V is TRBV11-2 and J is TRBJ1-2, with TRBD1 as a possible D gene (6 bases). From germline, CDR1 is SGHAT and CDR2 FQNNGV. The CDR3 covers 14 residues. The germline V and J ends were trimmed by 2 bases and 4 bases, with 11 bases remaining between them. CDR3 nucleotide sequence: TGTGCCAGCAGCTTAACCGGGACACCCTATGGCTACACCTTC. It codes for CASSLTGTPYGYTF.